This T cell receptor (beta chain) was documented in a study of T cell repertoires in aging, cancer and after chemotherapy. Whole-study context: Paired samples before and after chemotherapy came from chronic lymphocytic leukemia patients on fludarabine- or bendamustine-based regimens. Findings of the study overall: The repertoire data cannot show anything about immunological memory following chemotherapy. In each cancer cohort, median generation probability increased across chemotherapy, suggesting thymic output rebounded.

A word on this clonotype: Antigen specificity is unknown.

The template was genomic DNA from peripheral blood, not RNA. The CDR3 spans 15 residues. The V segment lost 3 bases and the J segment 1 base; nucleotides outside the gene matches: 3. The germline gives CDR1 SGHDT, CDR2 YYEEEE. TRB rearrangements spanning V, D and J were amplified using mixed TRB-A/B primers. TCRdb passed the multiplex PCR reads through MiXCR, listing each CDR3 protein once. The sample consists of fewer than 2,500 distinct CDR3 sequences, around 53% of them appearing once. The specimen was blood. This receptor was obtained from a human donor with a blood cancer. V and J are TRBV5-6 and TRBJ2-1, with TRBD1 matching 8 bases. The DNA for the CDR3 is TGTGCCAGCAGCTGGACAGGGAGGTCCTACAATGAGCAGTTCTTC. Translating it yields CASSWTGRSYNEQFF.